These T cell receptor beta chains were read from a single sample in a study of beta chain features in type 1 diabetes. The repertoire was sequenced with immunoSEQ multiplex PCR; TCRdb's copy has only in-frame clones and lacks some. The sample records approximately 58,000 clones, 63% being singletons. Sequencing input: stem cell memory CD4+ T cells from blood. These receptors were obtained from a woman in her twenties or thirties with type 1 diabetes. The CDR3 runs from the conserved cysteine through the conserved F or W. The order of the fields is clone size, V gene, J gene, D gene, CDR3 protein, CDR3 DNA. A D gene is named only where the DNA matches it firmly. Rows may omit the clone size; those that give it use once, few, many or a size class.

abundance: NA; v_gene: TRBV19; j_gene: TRBJ2-2; d_gene: TRBD2; CDR3aa: CATRTSGRAGELFF; CDR3nt: TGTGCCACCCGGACTAGCGGGAGGGCCGGGGAGCTGTTTTTT
abundance: once; v_gene: TRBV7-3; j_gene: TRBJ1-4; d_gene: NA; CDR3aa: CASSLTGGWSEKLFF; CDR3nt: TGTGCCAGCAGCTTAACAGGTGGCTGGAGTGAAAAACTGTTTTTT
abundance: NA; v_gene: TRBV18; j_gene: TRBJ2-1; d_gene: NA; CDR3aa: CASSSSGTTEQFF; CDR3nt: TGTGCCAGCTCAAGCTCCGGGACAACGGAGCAGTTCTTC
abundance: NA; v_gene: TRBV11-3; j_gene: TRBJ2-7; d_gene: NA; CDR3aa: CASSLPSSYEQYF; CDR3nt: TGTGCCAGCAGCCTACCGAGCTCCTACGAGCAGTACTTC
abundance: NA; v_gene: TRBV4-1; j_gene: TRBJ2-1; d_gene: NA; CDR3aa: CASSQAPGTVSAFNEQFF; CDR3nt: TGCGCCAGCAGCCAAGCGCCTGGGACTGTCTCTGCCTTCAATGAGCAGTTCTTC
abundance: once; v_gene: TRBV7-9; j_gene: TRBJ1-4; d_gene: NA; CDR3aa: CASSLSGGREKLFF; CDR3nt: TGTGCCAGCAGCTTAAGCGGGGGCCGGGAAAAACTGTTTTTT
abundance: NA; v_gene: TRBV30; j_gene: TRBJ2-1; d_gene: TRBD2; CDR3aa: CAWSVGAGHKAYNEQFF; CDR3nt: TGTGCCTGGAGTGTGGGAGCGGGGCATAAAGCTTACAATGAGCAGTTCTTC
abundance: NA; v_gene: TRBV29-1; j_gene: TRBJ1-1; d_gene: TRBD1; CDR3aa: CSATRQGWGTEAFF; CDR3nt: TGCAGCGCGACCAGACAGGGATGGGGCACTGAAGCTTTCTTT
abundance: NA; v_gene: TRBV6-4; j_gene: TRBJ2-3; d_gene: NA; CDR3aa: CASPPSAGDTQYF; CDR3nt: TGTGCCAGCCCTCCCTCCGCGGGAGATACGCAGTATTTT
abundance: NA; v_gene: TRBV5-6; j_gene: TRBJ1-4; d_gene: TRBD1; CDR3aa: CASSFGQGGEKLFF; CDR3nt: TGTGCCAGCAGCTTCGGACAGGGTGGTGAAAAACTGTTTTTT
abundance: NA; v_gene: TRBV4-1; j_gene: TRBJ1-5; d_gene: NA; CDR3aa: CASSQDTGRPQHF; CDR3nt: TGCGCCAGCAGCCAAGACACAGGGAGGCCCCAGCATTTT
abundance: few; v_gene: TRBV15; j_gene: TRBJ2-1; d_gene: TRBD2; CDR3aa: CATSRALAGGRDEQFF; CDR3nt: TGTGCCACCAGCAGGGCACTAGCGGGAGGGCGGGATGAGCAGTTCTTC
abundance: NA; v_gene: TRBV21-1; j_gene: TRBJ1-1; d_gene: NA; CDR3aa: CASSTRRVSGDTEAFF; CDR3nt: TGTGCCAGCAGCACCCGTAGAGTCAGCGGCGACACTGAAGCTTTCTTT
abundance: NA; v_gene: TRBV30; j_gene: TRBJ1-1; d_gene: NA; CDR3aa: CAWTANRGTEAFF; CDR3nt: TGTGCCTGGACCGCCAATCGGGGAACTGAAGCTTTCTTT
abundance: few; v_gene: TRBV29-1; j_gene: TRBJ2-7; d_gene: TRBD1; CDR3aa: CSVGPGQGTDEQYF; CDR3nt: TGCAGCGTAGGACCGGGACAGGGGACGGACGAGCAGTACTTC
abundance: few; v_gene: TRBV7-7; j_gene: TRBJ2-1; d_gene: TRBD2; CDR3aa: CASSLIGTSEDEQFF; CDR3nt: TGTGCTAGCAGCTTAATCGGGACTAGCGAAGATGAGCAGTTCTTC